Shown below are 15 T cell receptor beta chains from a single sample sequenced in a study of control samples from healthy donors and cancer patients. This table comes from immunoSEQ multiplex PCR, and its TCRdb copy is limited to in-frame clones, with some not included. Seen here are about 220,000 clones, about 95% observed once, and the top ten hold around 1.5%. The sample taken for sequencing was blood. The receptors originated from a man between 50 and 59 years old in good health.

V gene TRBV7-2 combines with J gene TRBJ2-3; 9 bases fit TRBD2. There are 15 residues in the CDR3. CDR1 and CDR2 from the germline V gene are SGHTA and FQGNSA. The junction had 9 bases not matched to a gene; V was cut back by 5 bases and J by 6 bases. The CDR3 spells CASSPRASGADTQYF. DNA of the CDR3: TGTGCCAGCAGCCCCCGGGCTAGCGGGGCGGATACGCAGTATTTT.

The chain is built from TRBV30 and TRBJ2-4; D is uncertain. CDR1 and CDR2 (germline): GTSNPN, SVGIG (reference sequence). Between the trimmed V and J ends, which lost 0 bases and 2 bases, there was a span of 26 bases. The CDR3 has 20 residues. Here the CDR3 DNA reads TGTGCCTGGAGTGTACCACCCGGTCTTGCATATAATTCAACCAAAAACATTCAGTACTTC. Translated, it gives CAWSVPPGLAYNSTKNIQYF. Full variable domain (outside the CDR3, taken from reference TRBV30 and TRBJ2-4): SQTIHQWPATLVQPVGSPLSLECTVEGTSNPNLYWYRQAAGRGLQLLFYSVGIGQISSEVPQNLSASRPQDRQFILSSKKLLLSDSGFYLCAWSVPPGLAYNSTKNIQYFGAGTRLSVL.

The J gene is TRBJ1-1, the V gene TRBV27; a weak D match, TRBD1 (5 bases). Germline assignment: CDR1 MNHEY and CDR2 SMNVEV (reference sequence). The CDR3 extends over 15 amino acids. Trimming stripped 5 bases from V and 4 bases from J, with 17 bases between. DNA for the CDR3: TGTGCCAGCAGTCCCTACGGGAACGGGGGCACTGAAGCTTTCTTT. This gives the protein CASSPYGNGGTEAFF.

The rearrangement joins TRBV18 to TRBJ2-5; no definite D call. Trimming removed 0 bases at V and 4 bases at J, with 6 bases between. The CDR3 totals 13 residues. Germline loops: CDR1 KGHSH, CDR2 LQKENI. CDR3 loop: CASSPPVVETQYF. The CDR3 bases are TGTGCCAGCTCACCACCGGTGGTAGAGACCCAGTACTTC.

In nucleotides, the CDR3 is TGCGCCAGCAGTCAACCCGGGGGATCCTACGAGCAGTACGTC. Translation gives CASSQPGGSYEQYV. The rearrangement uses TRBV23-1 and TRBJ2-7; a possible D gene is TRBD2 (6 bases). TRBV23-1 is an ORF; its function is uncertain. This CDR3 region has 14 residues. Trimming pared 2 bases from V and 1 base from J, leaving 9 bases between.

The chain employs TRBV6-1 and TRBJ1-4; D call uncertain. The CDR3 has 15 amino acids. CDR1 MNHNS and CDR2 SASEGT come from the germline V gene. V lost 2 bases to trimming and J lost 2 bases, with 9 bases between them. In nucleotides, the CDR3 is TGTGCCAGCAGTGAACGGCGATGGACTAATGAAAAACTGTTTTTT. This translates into CASSERRWTNEKLFF.

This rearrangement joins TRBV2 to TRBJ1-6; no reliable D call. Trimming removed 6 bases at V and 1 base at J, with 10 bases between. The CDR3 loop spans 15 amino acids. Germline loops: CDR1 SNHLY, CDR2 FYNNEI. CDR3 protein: CASSQLSSYNSPLHF. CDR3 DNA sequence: TGTGCCAGCAGCCAGTTATCGTCCTATAATTCACCCCTCCACTTT. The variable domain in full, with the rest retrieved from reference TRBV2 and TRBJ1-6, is EPEVTQTPSHQVTQMGQEVILRCVPISNHLYFYWYRQILGQKVEFLVSFYNNEISEKSEIFDDQFSVERPDGSNFTLKIRSTKLEDSAMYFCASSQLSSYNSPLHFGNGTRLTVT.

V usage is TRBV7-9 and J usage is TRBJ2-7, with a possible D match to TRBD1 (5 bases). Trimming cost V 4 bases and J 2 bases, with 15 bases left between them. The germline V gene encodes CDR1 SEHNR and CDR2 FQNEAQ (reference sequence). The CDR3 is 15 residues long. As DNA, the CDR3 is TGTGCCAGCAGCTCTGGTCCAGGGCCGGCCTACGAGCAGTACGTC. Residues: CASSSGPGPAYEQYV.

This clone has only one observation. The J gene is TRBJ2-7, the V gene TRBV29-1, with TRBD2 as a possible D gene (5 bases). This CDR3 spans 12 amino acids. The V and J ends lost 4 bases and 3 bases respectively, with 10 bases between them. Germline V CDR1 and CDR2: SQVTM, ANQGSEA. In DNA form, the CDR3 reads TGCAGCGTTGGAGGACTTAACTACGAGCAGTACTTC. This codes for CSVGGLNYEQYF.

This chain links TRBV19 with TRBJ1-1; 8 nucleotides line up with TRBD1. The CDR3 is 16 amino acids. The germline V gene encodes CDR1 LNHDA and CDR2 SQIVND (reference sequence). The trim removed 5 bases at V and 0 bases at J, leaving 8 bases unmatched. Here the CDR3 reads CASSSSRQGMNTEAFF. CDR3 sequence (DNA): TGTGCCAGTAGTTCCTCCCGACAGGGGATGAACACTGAAGCTTTCTTT.

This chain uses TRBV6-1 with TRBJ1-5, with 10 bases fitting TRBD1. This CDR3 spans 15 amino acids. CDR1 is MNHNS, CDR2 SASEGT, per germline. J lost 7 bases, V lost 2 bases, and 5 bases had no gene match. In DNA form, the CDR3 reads TGTGCCAGCAGTGAAACGGGACAGGGGACCCAGCCCCAGCATTTT. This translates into CASSETGQGTQPQHF.

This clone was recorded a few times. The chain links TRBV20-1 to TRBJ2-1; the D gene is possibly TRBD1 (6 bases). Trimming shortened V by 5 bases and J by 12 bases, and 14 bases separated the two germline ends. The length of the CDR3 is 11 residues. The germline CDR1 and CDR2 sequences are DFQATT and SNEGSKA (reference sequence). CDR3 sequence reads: CSARTQTGQFF. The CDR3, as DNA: TGCAGTGCTCGAACCCAGACAGGGCAGTTCTTC.

In DNA form, the CDR3 reads TGTGCCAGCTCACCACTAAGGGAGAACACTGAAGCTTTCTTT. Protein: CASSPLRENTEAFF. The chain is built from TRBV18 and TRBJ1-1, with unresolved D. The CDR3 extends over 14 amino acids. Per the germline V gene, CDR1 is KGHSH and CDR2 is LQKENI. V dropped 1 base and J dropped 1 base, with 7 bases sitting between them.

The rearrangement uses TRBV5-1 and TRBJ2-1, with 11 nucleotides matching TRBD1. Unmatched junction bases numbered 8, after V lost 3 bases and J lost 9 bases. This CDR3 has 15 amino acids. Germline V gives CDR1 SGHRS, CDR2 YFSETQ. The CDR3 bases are TGCGCCAGCAGCTCCCCGTCCGGGACAGGGGGTGAGCAGTTCTTC. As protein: CASSSPSGTGGEQFF.

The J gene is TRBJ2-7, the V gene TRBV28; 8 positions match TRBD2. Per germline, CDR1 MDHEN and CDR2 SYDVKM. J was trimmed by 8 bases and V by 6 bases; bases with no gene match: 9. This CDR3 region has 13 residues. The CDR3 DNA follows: TGTGCCAGCAGCATACGGGGGGGGATTCAGCAGTACGTC. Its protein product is CASSIRGGIQQYV.